This record looks at one TCR beta chain sequence and its context. It is likely a read error, because the conserved phenylalanine at the end of the CDR3 is missing. CDR1 is SGHAT, CDR2 FQNNGV, per germline. The length of the CDR3 is 13 residues. No cell sorting was done before RNA was extracted from the tissue. More than 3 cm separated this lung sample from the edge of the tumor. The library came from three nested PCR rounds adapted from ARM-PCR protocols. TCRdb independently ran MiXCR on the multiplex PCR reads; one entry per CDR3 protein. The sample carries approximately 90,000 distinct CDR3 sequences, around 80% recorded once. The sample is drawn from a study of tumor and adjacent non-tumor tissue in lung cancer. For the study at large: Histology: under 15 adenocarcinoma, a couple of squamous cell carcinoma, 1 small cell lung cancer. Around 4.5 million productive TCRbeta reads were obtained per sample on average.

Sequencing was done on a sample of distant non-tumor lung tissue. The TCR was taken from a woman aged 50 to 65 with non-small cell lung cancer. This rearrangement joins TRBV11-2 to TRBJ2-3, with TRBD2 as a possible D gene (5 bases). This chain's CDR3 is CANSLWSEDTQYI. DNA of the CDR3: TGTGCCAACAGCTTATGGTCGGAGGATACTCAGTATATT.